The next 31 T cell receptor beta chains were all read from a single sample in a study of shared clonotypes between healthy human individuals. Repertoires were generated with immunoSEQ multiplex PCR, while TCRdb's copy carries only in-frame clones and drops some. This table holds 2 million to 3 million clones, around 90% found once. Sequencing input: naive CD4+ T cells sorted from blood. The subset here: CD45RA+ positively selected. Receptors were obtained from a man between 18 and 35 years old in good health.

This chain joins TRBV4-3 and TRBJ2-2, with D possibly being TRBD2 (6 bases). V lost 1 base and J 6 bases, leaving 12 bases between the germline ends. In germline, CDR1 is LGHNA, CDR2 YSLEER. The CDR3 loop spans 15 amino acids. The chain's CDR3 is CASSQAGEVSGELFF. The CDR3 region has the DNA TGCGCCAGCAGCCAAGCCGGGGAGGTCTCCGGGGAGCTGTTTTTT.

V usage is TRBV27 and J usage is TRBJ2-3; D ambiguous. V was shortened by 6 bases and J by 2 bases, with 6 bases between the two germline ends. The CDR3 loop spans 12 amino acids. Germline values: CDR1 MNHEY, CDR2 SMNVEV (reference sequence). The CDR3 spells CASSYNTDTQYF. DNA of the CDR3: TGTGCCAGCAGCTATAACACAGATACGCAGTATTTT.

With regard to this clone: This sample includes further DNA sequences coding for the same CDR3. The chain's CDR3 is CASSLGLGTDTQYF. CDR3 DNA sequence: TGTGCCAGCAGCTTAGGTCTAGGCACAGATACGCAGTATTTT. The rearrangement links TRBV7-2 to TRBJ2-3; the D is unclear. The CDR3 loop spans 14 amino acids. V dropped 1 base and J dropped 1 base, with 6 bases sitting between them. Germline V gives CDR1 SGHTA, CDR2 FQGNSA.

The chain combines TRBV29-1 with TRBJ2-5; the D gene is possibly TRBD2 (5 bases). The closer fit of TRBJ2-7 to the DNA end suggests the J call may be wrong. Germline V lookup: CDR1 SQVTM, CDR2 ANQGSEA. This CDR3 spans 16 amino acids. CDR3 coding DNA: TGCAGCGTGCGTGAAAATCCGGGGAGTATCGTGTACGAGCAGTACTTC. As protein: CSVRENPGSIVYEQYF.

The V gene is TRBV5-4, the J gene TRBJ1-1; 7 bases align to TRBD1. The length of the CDR3 is 13 residues. V dropped 4 bases and J dropped 6; count of bases not matched to a gene: 6. Looked up from germline, CDR1 is SGHNT and CDR2 is YYREEE (reference sequence). This chain's CDR3 is CASSRTGDAEAFF. In DNA form, the CDR3 reads TGTGCCAGCAGCAGAACAGGGGACGCTGAAGCTTTCTTT.

The gene calls are TRBV29-1 and TRBJ2-7, with 10 bases aligning to TRBD1. Looked up from germline, CDR1 is SQVTM and CDR2 is ANQGSEA. The CDR3 length is 13 residues. The V and J ends lost 7 bases and 6 bases, in that order; junction bases with no gene match: 9. In nucleotides, the CDR3 is TGCAGCGCCCTGGGACAGGGGCAAAGCGAGCAGTACTTC. Amino acid sequence: CSALGQGQSEQYF.

The chain employs TRBV7-8 and TRBJ1-1; D remains unclear. CDR1 is SGHVS and CDR2 is FQNEAQ in the germline V gene. Between the trimmed V and J ends, which lost 1 base and 5 bases, there was a span of 14 bases. The CDR3 runs to 15 residues. CDR3 DNA sequence: TGTGCCAGCAGCTTAGTGGGTCAGGCGAGAACTGAAGCTTTCTTT. Residues: CASSLVGQARTEAFF.

The chain uses TRBV30 and TRBJ2-5, with a tentative D call TRBD2 (5 bases). Trimming removed 0 bases from V and 5 bases from J, with 13 bases in between. CDR1 and CDR2 (germline): GTSNPN, SVGIG (reference sequence). The CDR3 covers 14 residues. CDR3 DNA sequence: TGTGCCTGGAGTGTAATTTCGGGGTTCGAGACCCAGTACTTC. It specifies CAWSVISGFETQYF.

The chain combines TRBV6-6 with TRBJ1-6, with TRBD1 as a possible D gene (5 bases). The CDR3 loop spans 16 amino acids. V was shortened by 0 bases and J by 6 bases, with 12 bases between the two germline ends. Germline values: CDR1 MNHNY, CDR2 SVGAGI (reference sequence). The CDR3 DNA reads as TGTGCCAGCAGTTACTCGAGAGGGACCCTTAATTCACCCCTCCACTTT. As protein: CASSYSRGTLNSPLHF.

This chain links TRBV6-1 with TRBJ2-7, with 11 nucleotides matching TRBD1. This CDR3 is 15 amino acids long. CDR1 and CDR2 (germline): MNHNS, SASEGT. V lost 4 bases, J lost 6 bases, and 8 bases stayed unmatched. The CDR3 region is CASSVPSGTGGEQYF. CDR3 in DNA: TGTGCCAGCAGTGTACCGTCCGGGACAGGGGGCGAGCAGTACTTC.

CDR3 bases: TGCAGTGCTAGTCTTACGGAGACCCAGTACTTC. Translating gives CSASLTETQYF. The rearrangement joins TRBV20-1 to TRBJ2-5; D is uncertain. Trimming stripped 3 bases from V and 5 bases from J, with 7 bases between. Germline CDR1 is DFQATT and CDR2 is SNEGSKA (reference sequence). The length of the CDR3 is 11 residues.

This chain connects TRBV28 to TRBJ2-7; TRBD1 agrees at 9 bases. V trimming: 3 bases; J trimming: 5 bases; junction bases outside the gene matches: 11. CDR1 is MDHEN, CDR2 SYDVKM, per germline. The CDR3 length is 16 residues. The DNA of the CDR3 is TGTGCCAGCAGTTTGCCGGGCGGGGGACAGGGCCACGAGCAGTACTTC. It yields the protein CASSLPGGGQGHEQYF.

This clone was counted a single time. The rearrangement links TRBV28 to TRBJ1-1; D is unclear. CDR3 length: 18 amino acids. Trimming took 6 bases from V and 1 from J, leaving 24 bases between them. CDR1 and CDR2 from the germline V gene are MDHEN and SYDVKM. CDR3 region: CASRPAPTLFDENTEAFF. Here the CDR3 DNA reads TGTGCCAGCAGACCCGCCCCGACCCTGTTTGATGAGAACACTGAAGCTTTCTTT. The full variable domain, completed using reference TRBV28 and TRBJ1-1, is DVKVTQSSRYLVKRTGEKVFLECVQDMDHENMFWYRQDPGLGLRLIYFSYDVKMKEKGDIPEGYSVSREKKERFSLILESASTNQTSMYLCASRPAPTLFDENTEAFFGQGTRLTVV.

The V call is TRBV7-9, the J call TRBJ2-1, with D perhaps matching TRBD1 (6 bases). The V end lost 5 bases, the J end lost 9 bases, and 14 bases lay between the germline ends. The CDR3 is 13 residues long. In germline, CDR1 is SEHNR, CDR2 FQNEAQ (reference sequence). The CDR3 nucleotides are TGTGCCAGCAGCAACGCAGGGGATACTGAGCAGTTCTTC. This encodes CASSNAGDTEQFF. Looking up the rest from reference TRBV7-9 and TRBJ2-1 gives the full variable domain: DTGVSQNPRHKITKRGQNVTFRCDPISEHNRLYWYRQTLGQGPEFLTYFQNEAQLEKSRLLSDRFSAERPKGSFSTLEIQRTEQGDSAMYLCASSNAGDTEQFFGPGTRLTVL.

Note on this clone: Different DNA sequences within this sample yield the same CDR3. The genes are TRBV2 and TRBJ2-3; D perhaps matches TRBD1 (7 bases). V dropped 6 bases and J dropped 1 base, with 8 bases sitting between them. This CDR3 region has 13 residues. From germline, CDR1 is SNHLY and CDR2 FYNNEI. The CDR3 region is CASSRGGTDTQYF. For the CDR3, the DNA is TGTGCCAGCAGCAGGGGGGGCACAGATACGCAGTATTTT.

This clone was observed a handful of times. Within the sample, other DNA sequences also encode this same CDR3. V gene TRBV7-9 combines with J gene TRBJ1-6, with D unclear. The CDR3 totals 14 residues. Between the trimmed V and J ends, which lost 1 base and 5 bases, there was a span of 6 bases. Germline V lookup: CDR1 SEHNR, CDR2 FQNEAQ (reference sequence). The CDR3 loop is CASSLGQNNSPLHF. The DNA of the CDR3 is TGTGCCAGCAGCTTAGGGCAGAATAATTCACCCCTCCACTTT.

The chain links TRBV5-1 to TRBJ2-3, with a tentative D call TRBD2 (5 bases). Germline loops: CDR1 SGHRS, CDR2 YFSETQ. The CDR3 has 15 residues. V shed 4 bases and J shed 3 bases, with 15 bases lying between them. The CDR3 DNA sequence: TGCGCCAGCAGCATACTAGTGTCAATAACAGATACGCAGTATTTT. This gives the protein CASSILVSITDTQYF. Full variable domain (rest looked up from reference TRBV5-1 and TRBJ2-3): KAGVTQTPRYLIKTRGQQVTLSCSPISGHRSVSWYQQTPGQGLQFLFEYFSETQRNKGNFPGRFSGRQFSNSRSEMNVSTLELGDSALYLCASSILVSITDTQYFGPGTRLTVL.

The chain has TRBV15 and TRBJ1-3; D remains ambiguous. V dropped 1 base and J dropped 0 bases, with 10 bases sitting between them. CDR1 LNHNV and CDR2 YYDKDF come from the germline V gene (reference sequence). The CDR3 is made up of 16 amino acids. CDR3 bases: TGTGCCACCAGCAGAGGGAATAGCATCTCTGGAAACACCATATATTTT. It yields the protein CATSRGNSISGNTIYF.

This sequence joins TRBV5-4 and TRBJ2-3, with TRBD1 matching 10 bases. With V trimmed by 0 bases and J by 2 bases, 3 bases remained unmatched. The germline CDR1 and CDR2 sequences are SGHNT and YYREEE (reference sequence). The CDR3 has 16 residues. CDR3: CASSLGGQGPTDTQYF. The CDR3, as DNA: TGTGCCAGCAGCTTGGGGGGACAGGGGCCCACAGATACGCAGTATTTT.

The rearrangement links TRBV18 to TRBJ1-1, with D unclear. V was cut by 0 bases and J by 6 bases, with 5 bases left in between. The germline CDR1 and CDR2 sequences are KGHSH and LQKENI. The CDR3 covers 12 residues. CDR3 DNA sequence: TGTGCCAGCTCACCACCCCAATCTGAAGCTTTCTTT. Translating it yields CASSPPQSEAFF.

Note on this clone: Other DNA sequences of this sample code for an identical CDR3. This chain links TRBV6-5 with TRBJ1-2; D not certain. V was pared by 0 bases and J by 1 base, with 6 bases between. CDR1 MNHEY and CDR2 SVGAGI come from the germline V gene. The CDR3 length is 14 residues. The CDR3 DNA follows: TGTGCCAGCAGTTACTCCGCAAGTAACTATGGCTACACCTTC. Its protein is CASSYSASNYGYTF.

The chain has TRBV6-6 and TRBJ2-2; 9 bases fit TRBD2. The junction had 4 bases not matched to a gene; V was cut back by 7 bases and J by 1 base. Germline assignment: CDR1 MNHNY and CDR2 SVGAGI (reference sequence). The CDR3 covers 15 residues. CDR3 in amino acids: CASTAGGKNTGELFF. Written as DNA, the CDR3 is TGTGCCAGCACCGCGGGAGGGAAGAACACCGGGGAGCTGTTTTTT.

This chain joins TRBV5-6 and TRBJ2-5, with D perhaps TRBD1 or TRBD2 (6 bases each). The CDR3 has 16 residues. Germline V lookup: CDR1 SGHDT, CDR2 YYEEEE. V gave up 2 bases and J gave up 5 bases, with 19 bases separating them. The CDR3 nucleotides read TGTGCCAGCAGCTTTGCTGGGGGGCCACACAGGGAGACCCAGTACTTC. This encodes CASSFAGGPHRETQYF.

The chain combines TRBV5-6 with TRBJ1-2; no definite D call. The CDR3 sequence is 13 residues long. Trimming removed 2 bases at V and 5 bases at J, with 10 bases between. Germline CDR1 and CDR2: SGHDT and YYEEEE. The CDR3 loop is CASSFRGSYGYTF. The CDR3 DNA reads as TGTGCCAGCAGCTTCCGAGGCAGTTATGGCTACACCTTC.

The V and J genes are TRBV19 and TRBJ2-7; D not resolved. Germline V gene data show CDR1 as LNHDA and CDR2 as SQIVND (reference sequence). There are 13 residues in the CDR3. Trimming shortened V by 9 bases and J by 4 bases, and 16 bases separated the two germline ends. CDR3 protein: CASRPASVYEQYF. The DNA for the CDR3 is TGTGCCAGCAGACCCGCTTCTGTATACGAGCAGTACTTC.

CDR3 amino acids: CASSLLRAPNEKLFF. The CDR3 DNA is TGTGCCAGCAGTTTACTTCGGGCTCCGAATGAAAAACTGTTTTTT. The chain has TRBV27 and TRBJ1-4, with D unclear. The germline V and J ends were trimmed by 2 bases and 5 bases, with 12 bases remaining between them. Germline V CDR1 and CDR2: MNHEY, SMNVEV (reference sequence). The CDR3 extends over 15 amino acids.

The chain employs TRBV28 and TRBJ1-5; D possibly corresponds to TRBD1 (5 bases). The CDR3 loop spans 16 amino acids. Per the germline V gene, CDR1 is MDHEN and CDR2 is SYDVKM. V shed 1 base and J shed 4 bases, with 14 bases lying between them. CDR3 loop: CASSLFQGVLNQPQHF. The CDR3 DNA follows: TGTGCCAGCAGTTTATTTCAGGGAGTTTTGAATCAGCCCCAGCATTTT.

CDR3 bases: TGTGCCAGCAGTGACTCGGGCAGAGTCTCAACTAATGAAAAACTGTTTTTT. It encodes CASSDSGRVSTNEKLFF. The chain carries TRBV6-4 and TRBJ1-4, with D hard to call. This CDR3 spans 17 amino acids. Trimming removed 0 bases from V and 0 bases from J, with 11 bases in between. Looked up from germline, CDR1 is MRHNA and CDR2 is SNTAGT.

This clone was seen a few times. CDR3 amino acids: CAISDFLNTEAFF. For the CDR3, the DNA is TGTGCCATCAGTGACTTTCTGAACACTGAAGCTTTCTTT. This chain joins TRBV10-3 and TRBJ1-1; D is unclear. CDR3 length: 13 amino acids. The germline V gene encodes CDR1 ENHRY and CDR2 SYGVKD. Trimming cost V 3 bases and J 0 bases, with 5 bases left between them.

The rearrangement links TRBV19 to TRBJ2-4, with TRBD1 matching over 9 bases. Germline V gene data show CDR1 as LNHDA and CDR2 as SQIVND (reference sequence). Losses at the gene ends were 4 bases for V and 6 bases for J; bases not matched to a gene: 7. The CDR3 has 15 residues. CDR3 bases: TGTGCCAGTAGTACCTGGCCGGGACAGGGAAACATTCAGTACTTC. Its protein product is CASSTWPGQGNIQYF.

V usage is TRBV9 and J usage is TRBJ1-6; D might be TRBD1 (5 bases). V shed 3 bases and J shed 7 bases, with 8 bases lying between them. This CDR3 is 13 amino acids long. Germline CDR1 is SGDLS and CDR2 is YYNGEE. The CDR3 region has the DNA TGTGCCAGCAGCGGGGGCCAAAATTCACCCCTCCACTTT. As protein: CASSGGQNSPLHF.